This TCR beta chain was found in a study of T cells after yellow fever vaccination. Study-level points and caveats: Weaker in magnitude, the secondary response showed a faster peak on day 5 versus 15.

This clonotype was recorded a few times. Its antigen is unidentified. V lost 11 bases and J lost 0, with 18 bases in between. Germline values: CDR1 LNHNV, CDR2 YYDKDF (reference sequence). The CDR3 extends over 15 amino acids. Generation of TCR cDNA used 5'RACE template switching (which added a universal primer site and UMIs). TCRdb redid the calling of the 5' RACE reads with MiXCR, one entry per CDR3 protein. The sample shows about 330,000 distinct CDR3 sequences, around 7% of them seen only once. The receptor's source is a man between 18 and 29 years old who received the YFV17D yellow fever vaccine. The V gene is TRBV15, the J gene TRBJ2-3; D may match TRBD1 or TRBD2 (5 bases each). The input for sequencing was PBMCs, taken approximately 47 days after the first yellow fever vaccination. CDR3 in amino acids: CAVDSGTPSTDTQYF. DNA for the CDR3: TGTGCCGTCGATTCCGGGACCCCGAGCACAGATACGCAGTATTTT.